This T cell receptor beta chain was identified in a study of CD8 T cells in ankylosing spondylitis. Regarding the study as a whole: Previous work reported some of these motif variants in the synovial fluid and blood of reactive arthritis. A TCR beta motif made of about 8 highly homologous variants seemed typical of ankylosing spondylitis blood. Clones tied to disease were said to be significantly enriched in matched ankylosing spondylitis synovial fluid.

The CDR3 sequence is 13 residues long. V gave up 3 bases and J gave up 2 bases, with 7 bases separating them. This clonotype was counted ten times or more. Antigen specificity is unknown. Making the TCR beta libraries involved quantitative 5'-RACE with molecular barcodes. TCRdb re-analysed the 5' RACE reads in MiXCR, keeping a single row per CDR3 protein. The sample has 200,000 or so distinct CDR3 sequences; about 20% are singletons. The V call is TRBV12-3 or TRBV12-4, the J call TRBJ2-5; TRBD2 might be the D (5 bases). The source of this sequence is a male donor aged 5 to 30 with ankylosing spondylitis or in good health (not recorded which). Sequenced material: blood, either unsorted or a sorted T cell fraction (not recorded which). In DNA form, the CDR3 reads TGTGCCAGCAGTTTTCGGGGACAAGAGACCCAGTACTTC. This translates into CASSFRGQETQYF.